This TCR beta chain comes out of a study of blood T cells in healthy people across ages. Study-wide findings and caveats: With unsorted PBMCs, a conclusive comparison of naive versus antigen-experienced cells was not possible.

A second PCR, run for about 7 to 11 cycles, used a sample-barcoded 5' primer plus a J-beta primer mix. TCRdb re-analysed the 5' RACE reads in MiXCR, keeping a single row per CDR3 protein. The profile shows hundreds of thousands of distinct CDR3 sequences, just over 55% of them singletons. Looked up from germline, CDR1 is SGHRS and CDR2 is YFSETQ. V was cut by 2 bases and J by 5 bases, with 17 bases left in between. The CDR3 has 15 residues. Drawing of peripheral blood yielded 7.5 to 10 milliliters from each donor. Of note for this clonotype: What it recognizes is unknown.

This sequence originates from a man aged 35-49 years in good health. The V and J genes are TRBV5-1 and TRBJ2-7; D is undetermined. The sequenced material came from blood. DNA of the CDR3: TGCGCCAGCAGCTTAATAGCTACTCTTAGGGACGAGCAGTACTTC. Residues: CASSLIATLRDEQYF.